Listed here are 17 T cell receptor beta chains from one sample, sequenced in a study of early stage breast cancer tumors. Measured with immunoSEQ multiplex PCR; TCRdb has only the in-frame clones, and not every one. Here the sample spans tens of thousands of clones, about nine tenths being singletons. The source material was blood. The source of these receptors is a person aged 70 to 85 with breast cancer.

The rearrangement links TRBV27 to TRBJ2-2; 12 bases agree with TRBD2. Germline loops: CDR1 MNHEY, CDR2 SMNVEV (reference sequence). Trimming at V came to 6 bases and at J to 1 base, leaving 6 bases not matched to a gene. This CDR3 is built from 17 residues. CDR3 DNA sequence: TGTGCCAGCAGACTAGCGGGGGGCCCACTGAACACCGGGGAGCTGTTTTTT. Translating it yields CASRLAGGPLNTGELFF.

CDR3: CASSFGGRGLYGYTF. The CDR3 DNA reads as TGTGCCAGCAGTTTTGGAGGCAGGGGCCTCTATGGCTACACCTTC. V and J are TRBV28 and TRBJ1-2, with a possible D match to TRBD1 (6 bases). Looked up from germline, CDR1 is MDHEN and CDR2 is SYDVKM. This CDR3 comprises 15 residues. V was clipped by 3 bases and J by 4 bases, with 15 bases between them.

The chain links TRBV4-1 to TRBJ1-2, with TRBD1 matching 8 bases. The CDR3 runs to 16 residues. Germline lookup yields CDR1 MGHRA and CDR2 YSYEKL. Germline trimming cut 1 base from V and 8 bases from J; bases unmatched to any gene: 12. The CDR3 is CASSQVQGAVMRGYTF. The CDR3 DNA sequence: TGCGCCAGCAGCCAAGTCCAGGGGGCCGTCATGCGAGGCTACACCTTC.

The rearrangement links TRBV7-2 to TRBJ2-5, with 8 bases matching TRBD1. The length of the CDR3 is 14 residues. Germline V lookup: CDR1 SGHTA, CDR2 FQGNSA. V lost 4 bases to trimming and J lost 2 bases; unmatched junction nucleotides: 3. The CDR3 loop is CASSWGQAQETQYF. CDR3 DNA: TGTGCCAGCAGCTGGGGACAGGCACAAGAGACCCAGTACTTC.

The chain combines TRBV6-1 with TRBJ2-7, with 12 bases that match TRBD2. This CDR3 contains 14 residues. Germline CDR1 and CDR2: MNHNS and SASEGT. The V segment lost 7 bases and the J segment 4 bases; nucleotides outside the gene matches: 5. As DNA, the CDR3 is TGTGCCAGCATTTCGACTAGCGGGGGTTACGAGCAGTACTTC. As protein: CASISTSGGYEQYF.

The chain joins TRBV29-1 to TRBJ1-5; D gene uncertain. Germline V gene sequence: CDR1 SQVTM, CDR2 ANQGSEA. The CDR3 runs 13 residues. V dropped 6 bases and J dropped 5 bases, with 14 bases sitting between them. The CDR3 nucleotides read TGCAGCGTGGTCATGGCGAGGGATCAGCCCCAGCATTTT. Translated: CSVVMARDQPQHF.

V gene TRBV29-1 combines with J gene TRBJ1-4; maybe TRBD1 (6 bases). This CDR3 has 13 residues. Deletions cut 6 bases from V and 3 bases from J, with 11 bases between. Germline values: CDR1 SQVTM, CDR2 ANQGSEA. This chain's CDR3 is CSVGASANEKLFF. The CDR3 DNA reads TGCAGCGTGGGGGCATCGGCTAATGAAAAACTGTTTTTT. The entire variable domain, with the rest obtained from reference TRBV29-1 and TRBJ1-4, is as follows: SAVISQKPSRDICQRGTSLTIQCQVDSQVTMMFWYRQQPGQSLTLIATANQGSEATYESGFVIDKFPISRPNLTFSTLTVSNMSPEDSSIYLCSVGASANEKLFFGSGTQLSVL.

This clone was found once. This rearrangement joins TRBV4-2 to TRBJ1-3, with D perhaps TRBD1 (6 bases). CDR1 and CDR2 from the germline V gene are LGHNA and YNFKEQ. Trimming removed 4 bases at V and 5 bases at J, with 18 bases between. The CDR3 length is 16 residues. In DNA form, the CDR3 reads TGTGCCAGCAGCCGCCCGGACAGAGAAACAAGAAACACCATATATTTT. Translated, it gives CASSRPDRETRNTIYF.

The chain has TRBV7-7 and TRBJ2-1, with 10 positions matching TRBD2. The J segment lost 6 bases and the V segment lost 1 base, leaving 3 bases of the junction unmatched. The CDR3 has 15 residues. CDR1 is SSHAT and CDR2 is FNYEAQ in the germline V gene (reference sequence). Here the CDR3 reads CASSLVAGGFNEQFF. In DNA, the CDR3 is TGTGCCAGCAGCTTAGTAGCGGGGGGTTTCAATGAGCAGTTCTTC. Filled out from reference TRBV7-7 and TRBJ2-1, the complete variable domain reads GAGVSQSPRYKVTKRGQDVTLRCDPISSHATLYWYQQALGQGPEFLTYFNYEAQPDKSGLPSDRFSAERPEGSISTLTIQRTEQRDSAMYRCASSLVAGGFNEQFFGPGTRLTVL.

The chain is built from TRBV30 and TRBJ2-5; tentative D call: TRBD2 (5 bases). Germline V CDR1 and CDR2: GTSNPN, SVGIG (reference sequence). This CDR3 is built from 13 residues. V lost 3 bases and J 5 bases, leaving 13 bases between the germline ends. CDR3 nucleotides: TGTGCCTGGAGGAATTCTCCGGGGGAGACCCAGTACTTC. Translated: CAWRNSPGETQYF.

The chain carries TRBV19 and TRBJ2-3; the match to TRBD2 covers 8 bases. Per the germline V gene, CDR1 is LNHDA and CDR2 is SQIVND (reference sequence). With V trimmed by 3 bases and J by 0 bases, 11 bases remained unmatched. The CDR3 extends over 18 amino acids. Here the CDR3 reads CASSINPGSSGSTDTQYF. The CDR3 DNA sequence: TGTGCCAGTAGTATCAACCCAGGGTCTAGCGGGAGCACAGATACGCAGTATTTT.

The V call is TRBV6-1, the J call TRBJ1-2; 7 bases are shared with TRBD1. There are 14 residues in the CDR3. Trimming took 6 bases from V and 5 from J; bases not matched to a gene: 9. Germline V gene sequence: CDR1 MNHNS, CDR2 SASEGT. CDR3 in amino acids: CASRPPDREYGYTF. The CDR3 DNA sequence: TGTGCCAGCAGGCCCCCCGACAGGGAATATGGCTACACCTTC.

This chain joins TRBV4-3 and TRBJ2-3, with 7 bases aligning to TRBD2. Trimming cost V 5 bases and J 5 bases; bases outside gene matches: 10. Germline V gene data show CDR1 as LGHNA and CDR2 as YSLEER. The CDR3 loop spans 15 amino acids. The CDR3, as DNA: TGCGCCAGCAGCGCTGGGGGGGGTCAAAAAGATACGCAGTATTTT. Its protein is CASSAGGGQKDTQYF.

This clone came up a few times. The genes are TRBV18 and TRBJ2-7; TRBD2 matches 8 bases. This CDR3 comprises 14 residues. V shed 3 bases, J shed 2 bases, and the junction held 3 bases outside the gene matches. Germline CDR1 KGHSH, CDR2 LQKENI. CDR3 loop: CASSPAGGAYEQYF. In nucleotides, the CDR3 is TGTGCCAGCTCACCCGCGGGGGGAGCCTACGAGCAGTACTTC.

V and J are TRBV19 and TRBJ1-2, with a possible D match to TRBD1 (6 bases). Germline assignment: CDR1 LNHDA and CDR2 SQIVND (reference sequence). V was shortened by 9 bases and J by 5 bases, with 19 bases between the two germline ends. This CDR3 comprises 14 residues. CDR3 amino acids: CASKVGASTYGYTF. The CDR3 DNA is TGTGCCAGCAAAGTGGGGGCCTCCACATATGGCTACACCTTC.

The CDR3 protein is CASSLAPQGNTGELFF. The DNA of the CDR3 is TGCGCCAGCAGCTTGGCCCCGCAGGGGAACACCGGGGAGCTGTTTTTT. The chain couples TRBV5-1 to TRBJ2-2; D might be TRBD1 (5 bases). This CDR3 has 16 amino acids. The V and J ends lost 0 bases and 1 base respectively, with 10 bases between them. Per the germline V gene, CDR1 is SGHRS and CDR2 is YFSETQ.

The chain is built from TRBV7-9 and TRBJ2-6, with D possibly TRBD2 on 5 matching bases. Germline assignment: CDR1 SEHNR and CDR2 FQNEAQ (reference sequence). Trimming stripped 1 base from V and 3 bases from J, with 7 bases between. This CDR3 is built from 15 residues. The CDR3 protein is CASSLDGGGANVLTF. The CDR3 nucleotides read TGTGCCAGCAGCTTAGATGGAGGTGGGGCCAACGTCCTGACTTTC.